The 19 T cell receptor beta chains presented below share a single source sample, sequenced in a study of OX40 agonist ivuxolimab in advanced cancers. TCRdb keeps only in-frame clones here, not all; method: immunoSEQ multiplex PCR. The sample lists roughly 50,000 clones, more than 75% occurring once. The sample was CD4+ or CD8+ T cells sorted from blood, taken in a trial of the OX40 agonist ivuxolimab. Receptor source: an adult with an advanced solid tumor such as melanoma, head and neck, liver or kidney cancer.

CDR3: CASSISYRGNYGYTF. For the CDR3, the DNA is TGTGCCAGTAGTATATCGTACAGGGGGAACTATGGCTACACCTTC. The rearrangement uses TRBV19 and TRBJ1-2; TRBD1 matches 8 bases. The germline V gene has CDR1 LNHDA and CDR2 SQIVND (reference sequence). The ends lost 2 bases at V and 2 bases at J; junction bases unmatched: 4. There are 15 residues in the CDR3.

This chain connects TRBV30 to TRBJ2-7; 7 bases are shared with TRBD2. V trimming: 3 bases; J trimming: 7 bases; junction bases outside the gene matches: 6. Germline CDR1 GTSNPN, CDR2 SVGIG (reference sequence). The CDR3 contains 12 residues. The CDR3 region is CAWSAGGWEQYF. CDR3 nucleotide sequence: TGTGCCTGGAGCGCCGGGGGGTGGGAGCAGTACTTC.

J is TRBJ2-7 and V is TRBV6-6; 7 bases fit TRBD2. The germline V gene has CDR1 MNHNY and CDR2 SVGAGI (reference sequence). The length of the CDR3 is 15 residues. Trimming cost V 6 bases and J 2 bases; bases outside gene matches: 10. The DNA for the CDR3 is TGTGCCAGCAGCCGACTAGCTGCTCTTGCCTACGAGCAGTACTTC. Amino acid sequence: CASSRLAALAYEQYF.

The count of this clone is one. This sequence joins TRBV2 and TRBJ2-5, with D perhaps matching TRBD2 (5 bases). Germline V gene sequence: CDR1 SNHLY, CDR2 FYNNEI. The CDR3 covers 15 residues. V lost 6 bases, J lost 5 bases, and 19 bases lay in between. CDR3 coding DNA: TGTGCCAGCAGCCCAGAGGACTTTTCACTCGAGACCCAGTACTTC. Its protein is CASSPEDFSLETQYF.

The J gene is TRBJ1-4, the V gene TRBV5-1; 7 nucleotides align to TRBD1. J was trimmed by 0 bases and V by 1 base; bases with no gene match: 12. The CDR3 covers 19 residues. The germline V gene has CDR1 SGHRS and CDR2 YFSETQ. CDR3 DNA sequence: TGCGCCAGCAGCTTGTGGGGGGGACAGCCTACCTCAACTAATGAAAAACTGTTTTTT. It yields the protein CASSLWGGQPTSTNEKLFF.

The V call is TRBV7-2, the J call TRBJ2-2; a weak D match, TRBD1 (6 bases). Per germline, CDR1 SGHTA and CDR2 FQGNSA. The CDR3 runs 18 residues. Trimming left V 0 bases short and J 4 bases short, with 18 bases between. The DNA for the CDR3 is TGTGCCAGCAGCTTAGCACGCTTAGAGGGGGTTAGCACCGGGGAGCTGTTTTTT. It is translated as CASSLARLEGVSTGELFF.

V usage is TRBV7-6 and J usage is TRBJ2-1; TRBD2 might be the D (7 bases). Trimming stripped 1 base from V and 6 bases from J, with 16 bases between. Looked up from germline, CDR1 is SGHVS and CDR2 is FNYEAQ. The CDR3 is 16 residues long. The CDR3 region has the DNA TGTGCCAGCAGCTTAGAGTCGGGGGGCGGGATCAATGAGCAGTTCTTC. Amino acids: CASSLESGGGINEQFF.

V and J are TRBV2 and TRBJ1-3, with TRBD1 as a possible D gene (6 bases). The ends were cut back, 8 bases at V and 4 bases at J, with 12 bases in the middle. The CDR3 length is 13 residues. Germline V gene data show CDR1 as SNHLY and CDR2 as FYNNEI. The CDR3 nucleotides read TGTGCCAGCGGCAGGGGAGGAGGAAACACCATATATTTT. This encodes CASGRGGGNTIYF.

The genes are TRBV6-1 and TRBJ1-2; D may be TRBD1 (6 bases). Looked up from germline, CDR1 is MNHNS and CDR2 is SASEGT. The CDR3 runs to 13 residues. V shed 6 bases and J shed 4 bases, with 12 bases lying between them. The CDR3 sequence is CASRPGAAYGYTF. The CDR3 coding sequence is TGTGCCAGCAGACCAGGGGCAGCCTATGGCTACACCTTC.

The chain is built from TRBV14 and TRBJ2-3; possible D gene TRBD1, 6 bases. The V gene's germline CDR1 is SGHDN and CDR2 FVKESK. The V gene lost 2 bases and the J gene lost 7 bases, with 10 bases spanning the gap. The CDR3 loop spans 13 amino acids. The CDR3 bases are TGTGCCAGCAGCCAATCCCAGGGGAATACGCAGTATTTT. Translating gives CASSQSQGNTQYF.

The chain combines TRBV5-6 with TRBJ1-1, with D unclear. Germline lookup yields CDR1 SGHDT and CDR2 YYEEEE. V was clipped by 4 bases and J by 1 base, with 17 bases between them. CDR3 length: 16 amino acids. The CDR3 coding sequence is TGTGCCAGCAGCCGGGAATCGGGAGAGGGGAACACTGAAGCTTTCTTT. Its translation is CASSRESGEGNTEAFF.

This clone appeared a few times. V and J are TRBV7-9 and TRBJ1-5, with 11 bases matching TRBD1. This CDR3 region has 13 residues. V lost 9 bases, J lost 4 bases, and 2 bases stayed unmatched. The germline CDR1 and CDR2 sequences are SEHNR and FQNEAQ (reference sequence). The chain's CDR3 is CASGQGANQPQHF. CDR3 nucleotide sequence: TGTGCCAGTGGACAGGGGGCGAATCAGCCCCAGCATTTT.

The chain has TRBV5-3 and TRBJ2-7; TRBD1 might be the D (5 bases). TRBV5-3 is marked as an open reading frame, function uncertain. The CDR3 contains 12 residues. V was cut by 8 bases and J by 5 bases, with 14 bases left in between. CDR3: CASTKGLNEQYF. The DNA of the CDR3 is TGTGCCAGTACCAAGGGGCTCAACGAGCAGTACTTC.

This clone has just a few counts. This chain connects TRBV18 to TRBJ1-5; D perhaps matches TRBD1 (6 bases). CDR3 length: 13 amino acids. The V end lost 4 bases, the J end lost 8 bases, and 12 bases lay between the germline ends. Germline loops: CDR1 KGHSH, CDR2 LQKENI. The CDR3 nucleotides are TGTGCCAGCTCACAGGACAGAGGGGAGCCCCAGCATTTT. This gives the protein CASSQDRGEPQHF.

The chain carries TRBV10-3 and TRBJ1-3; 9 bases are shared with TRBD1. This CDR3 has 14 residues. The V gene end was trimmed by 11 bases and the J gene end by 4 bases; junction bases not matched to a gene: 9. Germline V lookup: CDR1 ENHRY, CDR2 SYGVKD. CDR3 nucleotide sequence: TGTGCCGCCACACAGGGGGCTGGCGGAAACACCATATATTTT. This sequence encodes CAATQGAGGNTIYF.

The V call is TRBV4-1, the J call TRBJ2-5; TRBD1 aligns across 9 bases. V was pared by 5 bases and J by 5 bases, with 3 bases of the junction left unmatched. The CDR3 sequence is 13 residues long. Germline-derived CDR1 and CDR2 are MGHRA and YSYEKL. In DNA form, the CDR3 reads TGCGCCAGCAGCGATGACAGGGGGGAGACCCAGTACTTC. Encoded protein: CASSDDRGETQYF.

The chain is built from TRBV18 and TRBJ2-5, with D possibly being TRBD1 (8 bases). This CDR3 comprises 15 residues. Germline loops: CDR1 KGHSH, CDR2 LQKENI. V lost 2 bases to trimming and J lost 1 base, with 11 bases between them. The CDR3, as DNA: TGTGCCAGCTCACCAAACAGGGGGGGCCAAGAGACCCAGTACTTC. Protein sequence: CASSPNRGGQETQYF. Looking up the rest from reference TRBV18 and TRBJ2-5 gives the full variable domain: NAGVMQNPRHLVRRRGQEARLRCSPMKGHSHVYWYRQLPEEGLKFMVYLQKENIIDESGMPKERFSAEFPKEGPSILRIQQVVRGDSAAYFCASSPNRGGQETQYFGPGTRLLVL.

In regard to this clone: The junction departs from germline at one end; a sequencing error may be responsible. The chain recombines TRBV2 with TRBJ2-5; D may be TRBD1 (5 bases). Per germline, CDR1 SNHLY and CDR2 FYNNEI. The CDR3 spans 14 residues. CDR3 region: CVSNGAAAWETQYF. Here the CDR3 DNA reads TGTGTCAGCAATGGGGCGGCAGCCTGGGAGACCCAGTACTTC.

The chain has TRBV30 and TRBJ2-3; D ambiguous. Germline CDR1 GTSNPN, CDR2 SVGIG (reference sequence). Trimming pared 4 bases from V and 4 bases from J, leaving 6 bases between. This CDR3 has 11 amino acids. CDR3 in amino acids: CAWTVSDTQYF. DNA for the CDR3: TGTGCCTGGACGGTTTCAGATACGCAGTATTTT.